This T cell receptor beta chain was obtained from a study of T cells in Graves' hyperthyroidism and ophthalmopathy. Study conclusions and caveats: The model identified upcoming ophthalmopathy a median approximately six months ahead of onset. The majority of expanded thyroid clonotypes above 0.001 also appeared in blood.

The TCR beta CDR3 regions underwent amplification using RNA transcripts as the source. With the HTBI primer set, the TCR CDR3 went through a first round of RT-PCR. TCRdb ran MiXCR on the multiplex PCR reads and lists one entry per CDR3 protein. The sample carries approximately 520,000 distinct CDR3 sequences, around a quarter recorded once. With regard to this clonotype: Its specificity is not known.

The CDR3 runs 14 residues. CDR1 and CDR2 from the germline V gene are SGHRS and YFSETQ. Trimming took 2 bases from V and 5 from J, leaving 13 bases between them. Clinical symptoms, serum thyroxine and TRAb, thyroid ultrasound and orbital computed tomography were used for the diagnoses. The clonotype was recovered from a woman in her twenties or thirties with Graves' ophthalmopathy. V is TRBV5-1 and J is TRBJ1-1; D ambiguous. Material: blood. The CDR3 loop reads CASSLTDYATEAFF. DNA for the CDR3: TGCGCCAGCAGCTTAACAGACTATGCTACTGAAGCTTTCTTT. The full variable domain, in which reference TRBV5-1 and TRBJ1-1 provide the parts outside the CDR3, is KAGVTQTPRYLIKTRGQQVTLSCSPISGHRSVSWYQQTPGQGLQFLFEYFSETQRNKGNFPGRFSGRQFSNSRSEMNVSTLELGDSALYLCASSLTDYATEAFFGQGTRLTVV.